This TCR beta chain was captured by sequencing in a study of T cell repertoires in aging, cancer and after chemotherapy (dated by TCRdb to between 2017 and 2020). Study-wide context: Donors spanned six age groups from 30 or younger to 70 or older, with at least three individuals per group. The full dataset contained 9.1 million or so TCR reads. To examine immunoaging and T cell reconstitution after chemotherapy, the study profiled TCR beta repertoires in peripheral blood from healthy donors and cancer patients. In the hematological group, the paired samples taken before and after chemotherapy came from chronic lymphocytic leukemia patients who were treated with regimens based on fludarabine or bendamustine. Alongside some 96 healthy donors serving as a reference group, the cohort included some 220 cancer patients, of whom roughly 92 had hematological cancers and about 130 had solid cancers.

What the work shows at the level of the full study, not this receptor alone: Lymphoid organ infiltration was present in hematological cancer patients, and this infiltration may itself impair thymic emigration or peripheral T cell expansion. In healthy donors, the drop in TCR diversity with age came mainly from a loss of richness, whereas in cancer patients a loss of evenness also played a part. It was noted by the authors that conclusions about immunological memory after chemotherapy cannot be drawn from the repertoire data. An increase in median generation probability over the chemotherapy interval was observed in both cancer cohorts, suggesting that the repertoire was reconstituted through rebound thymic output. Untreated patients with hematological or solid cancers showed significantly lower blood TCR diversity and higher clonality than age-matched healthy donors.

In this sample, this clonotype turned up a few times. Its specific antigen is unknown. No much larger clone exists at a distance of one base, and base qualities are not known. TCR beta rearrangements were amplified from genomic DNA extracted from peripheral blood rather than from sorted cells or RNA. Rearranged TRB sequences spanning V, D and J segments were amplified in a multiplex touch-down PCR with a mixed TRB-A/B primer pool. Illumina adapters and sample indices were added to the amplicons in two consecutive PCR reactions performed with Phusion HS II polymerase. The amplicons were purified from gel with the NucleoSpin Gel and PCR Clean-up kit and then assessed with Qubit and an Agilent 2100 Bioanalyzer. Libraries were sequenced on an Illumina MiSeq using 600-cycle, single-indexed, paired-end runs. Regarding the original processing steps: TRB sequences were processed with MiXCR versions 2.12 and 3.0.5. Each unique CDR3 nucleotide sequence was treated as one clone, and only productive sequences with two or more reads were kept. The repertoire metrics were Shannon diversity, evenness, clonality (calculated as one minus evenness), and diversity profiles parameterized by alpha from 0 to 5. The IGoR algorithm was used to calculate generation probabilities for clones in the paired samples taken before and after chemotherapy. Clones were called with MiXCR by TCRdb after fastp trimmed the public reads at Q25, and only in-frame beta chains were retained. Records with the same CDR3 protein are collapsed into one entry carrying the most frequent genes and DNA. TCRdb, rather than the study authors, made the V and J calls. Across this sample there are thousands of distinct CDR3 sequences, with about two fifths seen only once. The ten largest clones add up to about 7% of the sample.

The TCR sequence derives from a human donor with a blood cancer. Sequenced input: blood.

For the CDR3, the sequence is CSAEGQGGFTEAFF. DNA sequence: TGCAGCGCCGAAGGACAGGGGGGATTCACTGAAGCTTTCTTT. The chain links TRBV29-1 with TRBJ1-1; TRBD1 lines up with 10 middle nucleotides. The germline V gene encodes CDR1 SQVTM and CDR2 ANQGSEA. The CDR3, from cysteine to phenylalanine, totals 14 residues. CDR3 DNA is the only sequence kept; it has 42 bases, read in frame from the first base. Trimming accounts for 7 bases at V and 4 bases at J, while the number of junction bases matched to no gene is 9.